This paragraph reports one T cell receptor beta chain. PCR involved 60 Vbeta and 13 Jbeta primers. The repertoire was sequenced with immunoSEQ multiplex PCR; TCRdb's copy has only in-frame clones and lacks some. The sample carries just over 150,000 clones, roughly 78% recorded once. This specimen belongs to a study of cytomegalovirus exposure and HLA in healthy donors. CDR1 MNHNS and CDR2 SASEGT come from the germline V gene. Trimming removed 1 base from V and 5 bases from J, with 3 bases in between. This CDR3 has 12 residues. This TCR derives from a woman aged 40 to 55 in good health and CMV-seronegative. Material: PBMCs. The rearrangement links TRBV6-1 to TRBJ1-5; D ambiguous. The chain's CDR3 is CASSEVYQPQHF. The CDR3 DNA reads TGTGCCAGCAGTGAAGTATATCAGCCCCAGCATTTT.